The T cell receptor (beta chain) described here comes from a study of CD8+CD57+ T cells in acquired aplastic anemia (dated 2018 in TCRdb). Regarding the complete study: On average, sorted CD4+ and CD8+ cells yielded around 3.1 ug of extracted DNA, with a range of roughly 0.17 to 27.4 ug. Mean read counts for healthy donor samples were about 9.8 million for CD4+ cells and about 12 million for CD8+ cells. On the study overall, not on this receptor specifically: No significant difference in CD8+ Simpson's diversity was found between patients and healthy controls (P=0.060). Around 27 CD8+ CDR3 sequences were found in both patients and controls but appeared to be highly expressed in patients and within the immunodominant clones of the patients.

In this study, sorted CD4+ and CD8+ T cells from the blood of healthy subjects and of severe aplastic anemia patients had their TCR repertoires deep-sequenced. Ficoll-Paque density gradient centrifugation was used to isolate peripheral blood mononuclear cells. Before DNA was extracted, CD4+ and CD8+ T cells were sorted using either FACS or magnetic beads. As for this clonotype: Its recognized antigen is unknown. No clone much larger than this one lies a single base away; base qualities are absent.

The germline V gene (reference sequence) supplies CDR1 LNHNV and CDR2 YYDKDF. The CDR3 has 14 amino acids, counting the end cysteine and phenylalanine. Only the CDR3 region is kept as DNA, spanning 42 bases read in frame from base 1. V gives up 3 bases and J gives up 5 bases, and the segment between their germline ends measures 14 bases. Genomic DNA served as template for TCR beta VDJ combination and CDR3 sequence profiling. An Illumina HiSeq 2000 was the platform used for TCR repertoire sequencing. In the original analysis: TRBV/TRBJ rearrangement plots, CDR3 size and DJ length profiles, and Simpson's diversity index were used to evaluate the repertoires. The most abundant DNA sequence in the deep sequencing data was taken as the immunodominant clone. CDR3 amino acid sequences were checked for sharing across subjects and were also compared against the VDJdb database and published repertoires. The public reads were reanalyzed by TCRdb: fastp trimming at Q25, MiXCR alignment, in-frame beta chains only. All rows with the same CDR3 protein become a single entry with the most common DNA and genes. None of the V and J calls come from the authors' own analysis; TCRdb made them. Recorded for this sample are about 110,000 distinct CDR3 sequences; about half of them occurred a single time. Under 35% of the sample rests with the top ten.

The specimen was sorted CD4+, CD8+, or CD8+CD57+ T cells (not recorded which) from PBMCs. The chain was built from TRBV15 and TRBJ2-7; the D gene lacks a confident call. This receptor was obtained from a human donor in good health, serving as a control. The CDR3 loop reads CATSRGTARNEQYF. The DNA sequence follows: TGTGCCACCAGCAGGGGAACAGCTCGGAACGAGCAGTACTTC.